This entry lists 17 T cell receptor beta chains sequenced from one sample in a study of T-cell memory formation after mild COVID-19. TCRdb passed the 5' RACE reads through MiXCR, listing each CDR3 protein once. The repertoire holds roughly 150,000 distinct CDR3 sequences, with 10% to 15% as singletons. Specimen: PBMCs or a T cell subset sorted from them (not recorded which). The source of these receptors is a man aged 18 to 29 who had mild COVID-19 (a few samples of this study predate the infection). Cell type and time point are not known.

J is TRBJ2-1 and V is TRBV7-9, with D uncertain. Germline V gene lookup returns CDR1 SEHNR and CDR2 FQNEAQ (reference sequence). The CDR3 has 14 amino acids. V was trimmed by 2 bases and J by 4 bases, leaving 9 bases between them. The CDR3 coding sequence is TGTGCCAGCAGCTTAAGTGGGTTTTACAATGAGCAGTTCTTC. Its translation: CASSLSGFYNEQFF.

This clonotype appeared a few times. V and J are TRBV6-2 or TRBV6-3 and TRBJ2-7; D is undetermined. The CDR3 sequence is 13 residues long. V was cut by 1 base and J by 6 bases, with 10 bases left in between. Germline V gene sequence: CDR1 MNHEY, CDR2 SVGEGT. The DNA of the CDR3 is TGTGCCAGCAGTTACTATAGAGCGTTCGAGCAGTACGTC. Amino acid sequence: CASSYYRAFEQYV.

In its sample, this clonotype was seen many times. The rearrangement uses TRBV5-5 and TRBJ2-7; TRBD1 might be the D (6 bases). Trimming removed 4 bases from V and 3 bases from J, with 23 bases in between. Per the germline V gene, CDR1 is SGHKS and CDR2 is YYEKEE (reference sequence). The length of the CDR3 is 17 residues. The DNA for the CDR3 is TGTGCCAGCAGCCCCTCGGCGGGCCAGGGGAGTATCTACGAGCAGTACTTC. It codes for CASSPSAGQGSIYEQYF.

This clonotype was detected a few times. The CDR3 region is CASSEPSLYEQYF. In DNA, the CDR3 is TGTGCCAGCAGTGAGCCCTCCCTCTACGAGCAGTACTTC. J is TRBJ2-7 and V is TRBV6-2 or TRBV6-3; D is ambiguous. The CDR3 is made up of 13 amino acids. The germline V gene encodes CDR1 MNHEY and CDR2 SVGEGT. The V gene lost 5 bases and the J gene lost 3 bases, with 11 bases spanning the gap.

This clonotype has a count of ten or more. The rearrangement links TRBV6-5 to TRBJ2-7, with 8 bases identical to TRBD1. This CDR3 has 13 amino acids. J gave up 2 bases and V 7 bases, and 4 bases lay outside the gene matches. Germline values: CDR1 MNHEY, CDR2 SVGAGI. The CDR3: CASNLQGAYEQYF. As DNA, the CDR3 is TGTGCCAGCAACTTACAGGGGGCCTACGAGCAGTACTTC.

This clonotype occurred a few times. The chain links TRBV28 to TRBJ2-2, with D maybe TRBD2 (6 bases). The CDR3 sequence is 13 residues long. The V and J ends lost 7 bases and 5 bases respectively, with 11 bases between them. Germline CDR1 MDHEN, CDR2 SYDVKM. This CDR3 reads CASIRGRTGELFF. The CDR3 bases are TGTGCCAGCATTCGGGGGAGGACCGGGGAGCTGTTTTTT.

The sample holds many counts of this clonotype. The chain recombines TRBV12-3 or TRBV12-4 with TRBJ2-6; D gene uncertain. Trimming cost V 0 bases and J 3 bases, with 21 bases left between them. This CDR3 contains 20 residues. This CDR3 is CASSLAPDPLDLGGANVLTF. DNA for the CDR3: TGTGCCAGCAGTTTAGCGCCCGATCCCTTGGATTTGGGTGGGGCCAACGTCCTGACTTTC.

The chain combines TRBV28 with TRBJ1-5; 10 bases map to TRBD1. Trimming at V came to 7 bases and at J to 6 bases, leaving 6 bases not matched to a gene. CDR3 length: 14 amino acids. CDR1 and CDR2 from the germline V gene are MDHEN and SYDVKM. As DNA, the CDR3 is TGTGCCAGCAACGGTGGGACAGGGGCTCAGCCCCAGCATTTT. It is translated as CASNGGTGAQPQHF.

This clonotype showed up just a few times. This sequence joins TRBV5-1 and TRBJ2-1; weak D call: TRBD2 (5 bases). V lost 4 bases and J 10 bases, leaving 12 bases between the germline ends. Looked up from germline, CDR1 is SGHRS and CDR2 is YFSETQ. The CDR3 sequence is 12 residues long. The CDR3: CASSADGKEQFF. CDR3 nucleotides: TGCGCCAGCAGCGCGGACGGGAAGGAGCAGTTCTTC.

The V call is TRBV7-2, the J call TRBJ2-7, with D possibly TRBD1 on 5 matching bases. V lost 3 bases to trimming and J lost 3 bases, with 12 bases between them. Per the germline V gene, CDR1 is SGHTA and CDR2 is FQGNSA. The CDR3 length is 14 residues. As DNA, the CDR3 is TGTGCCAGCAGCTTCCAGGGTAAGAACTACGAGCAGTACTTC. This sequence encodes CASSFQGKNYEQYF. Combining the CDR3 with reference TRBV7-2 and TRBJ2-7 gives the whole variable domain GAGVSQSPSNKVTEKGKDVELRCDPISGHTALYWYRQSLGQGLEFLIYFQGNSAPDKSGLPSDRFSAERTGGSVSTLTIQRTQQEDSAVYLCASSFQGKNYEQYFGPGTRLTVT.

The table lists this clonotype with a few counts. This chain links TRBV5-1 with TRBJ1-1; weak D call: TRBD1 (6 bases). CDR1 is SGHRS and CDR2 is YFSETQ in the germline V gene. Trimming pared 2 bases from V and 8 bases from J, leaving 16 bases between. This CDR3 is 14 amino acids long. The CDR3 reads CASSLITGREEAFF. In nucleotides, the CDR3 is TGCGCCAGCAGCTTAATAACAGGGAGAGAAGAAGCTTTCTTT.

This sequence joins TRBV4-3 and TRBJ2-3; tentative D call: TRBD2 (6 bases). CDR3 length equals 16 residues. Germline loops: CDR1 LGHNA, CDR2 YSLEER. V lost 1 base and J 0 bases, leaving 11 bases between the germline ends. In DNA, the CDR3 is TGCGCCAGCAGCCAAGGATTAGCGGCTAGCACAGATACGCAGTATTTT. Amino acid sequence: CASSQGLAASTDTQYF.

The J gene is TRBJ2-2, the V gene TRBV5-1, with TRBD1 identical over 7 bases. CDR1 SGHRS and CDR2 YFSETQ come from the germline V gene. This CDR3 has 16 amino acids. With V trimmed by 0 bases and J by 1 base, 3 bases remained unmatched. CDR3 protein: CASSLDPGGNTGELFF. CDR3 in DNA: TGCGCCAGCAGCTTGGACCCAGGGGGGAACACCGGGGAGCTGTTTTTT.

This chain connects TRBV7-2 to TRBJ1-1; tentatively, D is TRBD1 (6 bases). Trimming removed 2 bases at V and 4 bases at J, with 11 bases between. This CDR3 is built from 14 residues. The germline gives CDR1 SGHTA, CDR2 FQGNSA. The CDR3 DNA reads TGTGCCAGCAGCTTACTACAGGGTGGCACTGAAGCTTTCTTT. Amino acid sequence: CASSLLQGGTEAFF.

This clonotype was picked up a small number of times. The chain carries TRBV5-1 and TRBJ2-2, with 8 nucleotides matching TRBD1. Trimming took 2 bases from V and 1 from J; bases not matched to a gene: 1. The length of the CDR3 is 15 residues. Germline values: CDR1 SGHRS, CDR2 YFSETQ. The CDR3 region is CASSFGTGNTGELFF. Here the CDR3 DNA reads TGCGCCAGCAGCTTTGGGACAGGGAACACCGGGGAGCTGTTTTTT.

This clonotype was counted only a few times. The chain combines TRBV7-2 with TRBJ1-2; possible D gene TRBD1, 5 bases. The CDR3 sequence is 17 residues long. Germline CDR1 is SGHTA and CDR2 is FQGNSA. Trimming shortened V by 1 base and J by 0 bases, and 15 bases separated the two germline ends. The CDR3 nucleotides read TGTGCCAGCAGCTTAGGGGGGAGGGCAGCTGCTAACTATGGCTACACCTTC. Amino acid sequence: CASSLGGRAAANYGYTF.

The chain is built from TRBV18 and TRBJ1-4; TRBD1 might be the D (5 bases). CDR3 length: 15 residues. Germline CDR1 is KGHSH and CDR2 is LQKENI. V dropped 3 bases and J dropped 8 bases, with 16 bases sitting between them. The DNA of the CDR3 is TGTGCCAGCTCACCCCGACGGGGGGTGGGCGAAAAACTGTTTTTT. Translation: CASSPRRGVGEKLFF.